One sample yielded the 3 T cell receptor beta chains listed below, sequenced in a study of T-cell reconstitution after alpha-beta-depleted transplantation in children. For TCRbeta, the library was prepared with unique molecular identifiers. TCRdb fed the PCR reads into MiXCR, producing one record per CDR3 protein. The sample yields 200,000 to 250,000 distinct CDR3 sequences, about 9.2% seen once. This material consisted of PBMCs from the stem cell graft donor, taken from the stem cell graft. The receptors come from a human donor who donated a stem cell graft to a child with acute lymphoblastic leukemia.

The rearrangement links TRBV7-2 to TRBJ2-7, with D perhaps TRBD1 (6 bases). The CDR3 spans 14 residues. Germline values: CDR1 SGHTA, CDR2 FQGNSA. V lost 3 bases and J lost 1, with 10 bases in between. The CDR3 here is CASSFAQGSYEQYF. CDR3 sequence (DNA): TGTGCCAGCAGCTTCGCACAGGGATCCTACGAGCAGTACTTC.

This clonotype appeared a few times. The V call is TRBV6-5, the J call TRBJ1-3, with D uncertain. The CDR3 has 17 residues. V was clipped by 0 bases and J by 0 bases, with 12 bases between them. Germline values: CDR1 MNHEY, CDR2 SVGAGI. The CDR3 spells CASSYSRPALSGNTIYF. The CDR3 DNA reads TGTGCCAGCAGTTACTCGAGACCGGCCCTCTCTGGAAACACCATATATTTT.

The chain has TRBV7-2 and TRBJ2-7; TRBD1 matches 7 bases. Germline trimming cut 5 bases from V and 1 base from J; bases unmatched to any gene: 11. Germline V gene sequence: CDR1 SGHTA, CDR2 FQGNSA. The CDR3 has 16 amino acids. CDR3 region: CASSRQGGVDSYEQYF. CDR3 coding DNA: TGTGCCAGCAGCCGCCAAGGGGGCGTGGATTCCTACGAGCAGTACTTC. Complete variable domain (other parts from reference TRBV7-2 and TRBJ2-7): GAGVSQSPSNKVTEKGKDVELRCDPISGHTALYWYRQSLGQGLEFLIYFQGNSAPDKSGLPSDRFSAERTGGSVSTLTIQRTQQEDSAVYLCASSRQGGVDSYEQYFGPGTRLTVT.